This TCR beta chain stems from a study of CD8+CD57+ T cells in acquired aplastic anemia. Study-level background: DNA per sorted CD4+ or CD8+ sample ranged roughly 0.17 to 27.4 ug, averaging roughly 3.2 ug. Study-wide results and limits: Patients shared some 30 CD8+ CDR3 sequences with controls.

CDR1 is SNHLY and CDR2 is FYNNEI in the germline V gene. The CDR3 has 12 amino acids. In regard to this clonotype: Its matching antigen is unknown. One end of the junction fails to match germline, which may point to a read error.

All sequencing subjects had displayed CD8+CD57+ cell expansion on flow cytometry. Using genomic DNA as the template, TCR beta VDJ and CDR3 profiling was carried out. TCRdb re-called the reads through MiXCR, storing one row per CDR3 protein. The table lists more than 95,000 distinct CDR3 sequences, almost 40% of them singletons. This TCR came from a human donor with aplastic anemia. The sample taken for sequencing was sorted CD4+, CD8+, or CD8+CD57+ T cells (not recorded which) from PBMCs. The genes are TRBV2 and TRBJ2-3, with a weak D call TRBD2 (5 bases). CDR3 DNA sequence: TGTGCCAGCAGGGCTTGGGGAGATACGCAGTATTTC. It translates to CASRAWGDTQYF.